The source of this T cell receptor delta chain is a study of γδ T cells in repeated Plasmodium falciparum infection. TCRdb reran clone calling via CATT on the multiplex PCR reads. The data show 45,000 to 60,000 delta-chain clones, with roughly 2% seen just once and approximately 24% held by the top ten. As concerns this clone: Just one base apart from a much larger clone, this may be a read error.

This TCR derives from a pool of human donors (malaria-infected and uninfected, not separated). Specimen: gamma-delta T cells from blood.

CDR3 in DNA: TGTGCCCTTGGGGAAGGGCCTACGCGAGGGACTGGGGGACCAGGGGGGAAACTCATCTTT. This gives the protein CALGEGPTRGTGGPGGKLIF. This chain connects TRDV1 to TRDJ1; 9 bases line up with TRDD3. The J gene, not given by TCRdb, was assigned here from a germline match of the nucleotide sequence. Germline-derived CDR1 and CDR2 are TSWWSYY and QGS. CDR3 size: 20 residues.